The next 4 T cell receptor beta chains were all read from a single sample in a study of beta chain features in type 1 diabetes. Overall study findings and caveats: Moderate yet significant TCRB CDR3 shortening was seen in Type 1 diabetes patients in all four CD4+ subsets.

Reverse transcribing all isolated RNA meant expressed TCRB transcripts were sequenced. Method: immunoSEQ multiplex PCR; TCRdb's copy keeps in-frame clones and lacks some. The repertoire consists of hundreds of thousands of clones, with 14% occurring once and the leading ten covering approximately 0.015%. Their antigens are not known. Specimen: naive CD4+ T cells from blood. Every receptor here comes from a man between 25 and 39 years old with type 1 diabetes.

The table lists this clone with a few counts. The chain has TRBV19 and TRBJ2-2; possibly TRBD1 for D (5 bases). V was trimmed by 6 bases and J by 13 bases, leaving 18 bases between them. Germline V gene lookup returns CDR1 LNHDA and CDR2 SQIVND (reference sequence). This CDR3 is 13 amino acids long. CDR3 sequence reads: CASSPPAGSGLFF. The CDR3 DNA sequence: TGTGCCAGTAGCCCCCCCGCAGGGTCGGGGCTGTTTTTT.

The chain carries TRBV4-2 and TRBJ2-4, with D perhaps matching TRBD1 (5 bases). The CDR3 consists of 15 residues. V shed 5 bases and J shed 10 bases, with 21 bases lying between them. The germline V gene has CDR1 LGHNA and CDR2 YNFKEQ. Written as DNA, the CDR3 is TGTGCCAGCAGCTGGAACGCCGGTGGGGCTGGGATTCAGTACTTC. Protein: CASSWNAGGAGIQYF.

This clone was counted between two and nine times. CDR3 nucleotide sequence: TGTGCCAGCAGCCTCGGACTAGCCCTCGAGGTATCTCAGTACTTC. Translated, it gives CASSLGLALEVSQYF. This chain joins TRBV7-8 and TRBJ2-5, with 8 nucleotides matching TRBD2. Germline CDR1 SGHVS, CDR2 FQNEAQ. The CDR3 spans 15 residues. Trimming at V came to 5 bases and at J to 11 bases, leaving 16 bases not matched to a gene. Looking up the rest from reference TRBV7-8 and TRBJ2-5 gives the full variable domain: GAGVSQSPRYKVAKRGQDVALRCDPISGHVSLFWYQQALGQGPEFLTYFQNEAQLDKSGLPSDRFFAERPEGSVSTLKIQRTQQEDSAVYLCASSLGLALEVSQYFGPGTRLLVL.

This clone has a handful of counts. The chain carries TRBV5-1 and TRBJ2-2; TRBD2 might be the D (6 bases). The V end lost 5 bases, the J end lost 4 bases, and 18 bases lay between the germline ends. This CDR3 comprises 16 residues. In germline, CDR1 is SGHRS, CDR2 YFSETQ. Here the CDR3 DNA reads TGCGCCAGCAGAACCGAGGCCCTAGCGTTCACCGGGGAGCTGTTTTTT. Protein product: CASRTEALAFTGELFF.